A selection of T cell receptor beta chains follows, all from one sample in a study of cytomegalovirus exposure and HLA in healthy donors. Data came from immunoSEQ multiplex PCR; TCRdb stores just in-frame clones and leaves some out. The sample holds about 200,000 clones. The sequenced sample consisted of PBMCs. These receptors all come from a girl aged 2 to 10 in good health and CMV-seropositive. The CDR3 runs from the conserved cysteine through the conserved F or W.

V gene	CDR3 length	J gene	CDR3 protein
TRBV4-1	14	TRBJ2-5	CASSQDRRERTQYF
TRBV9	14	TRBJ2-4	CANSVGIAKNIQYF
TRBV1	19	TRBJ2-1	CTSSQDPPGGAGEDNEQFF
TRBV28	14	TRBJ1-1	CASSPVTANTEAFF
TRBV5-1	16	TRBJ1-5	CASSSGTGGSNQPQHF
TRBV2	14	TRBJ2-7	CASSGDRERSEQYF
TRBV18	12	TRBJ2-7	CASSPRGYEQYF
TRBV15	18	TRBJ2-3	CATSRDTPPRTGRYTQYF
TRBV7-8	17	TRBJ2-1	CASSSRLTSGRVGGQFF
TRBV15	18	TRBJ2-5	CATSFSATSGSGGETQYF
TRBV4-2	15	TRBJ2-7	CASSHPTGLLGEQYF
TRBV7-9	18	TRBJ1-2	CASSSPFIESPGNYGYTF
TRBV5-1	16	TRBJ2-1	CASSLDAGSSYNEQFF
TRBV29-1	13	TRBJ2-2	CSAEGLAAGELFF
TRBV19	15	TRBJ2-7	CASIGAEMSRCEQYF
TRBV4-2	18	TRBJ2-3	CASSGLAGGSISTDTQYF
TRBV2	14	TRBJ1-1	CASDRGPLHTEAFF
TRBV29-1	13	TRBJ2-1	CSVGLAGDNEQFF
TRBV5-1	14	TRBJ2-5	CASSLFQAAETQYF
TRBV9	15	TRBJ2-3	CASSVGTTTGGTQYF
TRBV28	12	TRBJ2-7	CASWGQGGEQYF
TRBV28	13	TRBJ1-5	CASKLKGIRPQHF
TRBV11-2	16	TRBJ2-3	CASSLDLTSGIDTQYF
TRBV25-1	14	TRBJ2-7	CASSGPGLFYEQYF
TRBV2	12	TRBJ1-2	CASSTGPYGYTF
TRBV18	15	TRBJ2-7	CASSVTGTGSYEQYF
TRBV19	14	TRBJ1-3	CASHTGISGNTIYF
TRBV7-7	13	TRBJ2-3	CASSLGATDTQYF
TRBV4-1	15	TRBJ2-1	CASSLLAGGPNEQFF